A single sample gave rise to the 17 T cell receptor beta chains below, sequenced in a study of cytomegalovirus exposure and HLA in healthy donors. The PCR used 60 Vbeta and 13 Jbeta primers. Some clones are missing from TCRdb's copy, which holds only in-frame ones; the method was immunoSEQ multiplex PCR. In the table there are fewer than 120,000 clones, roughly 80% of which are singletons. Sequenced material: PBMCs. These receptors all stem from a woman younger than 45 in good health and CMV-seronegative.

This clone has more than one count but fewer than ten. The chain couples TRBV18 to TRBJ1-1; maybe TRBD1 (6 bases). Germline V lookup: CDR1 KGHSH, CDR2 LQKENI. V was clipped by 3 bases and J by 0 bases, with 14 bases between them. This CDR3 is 16 amino acids long. CDR3 nucleotides: TGTGCCAGCTCACCGTCAGGACAGATAATGAACACTGAAGCTTTCTTT. Residues: CASSPSGQIMNTEAFF.

The chain couples TRBV15 to TRBJ1-5; unclear D gene. V was clipped by 1 base and J by 6 bases, with 7 bases between them. Looked up from germline, CDR1 is LNHNV and CDR2 is YYDKDF (reference sequence). The CDR3 length is 13 residues. Here the CDR3 reads CATSRARVQPQHF. CDR3 bases: TGTGCCACCAGCAGAGCGCGCGTTCAGCCCCAGCATTTT.

The rearrangement links TRBV27 to TRBJ2-7, with a possible D match to TRBD2 (6 bases). The CDR3 extends over 12 amino acids. Trimming cost V 3 bases and J 6 bases, with 9 bases left between them. In germline, CDR1 is MNHEY, CDR2 SMNVEV (reference sequence). DNA of the CDR3: TGTGCCAGCAGTTTGTACGGGGGCGAGCAGTACTTC. Amino acid sequence: CASSLYGGEQYF.

The rearrangement links TRBV19 to TRBJ1-5, with no clear D. The CDR3 is made up of 13 amino acids. Deletions cut 9 bases from V and 0 bases from J, with 9 bases between. Germline V lookup: CDR1 LNHDA, CDR2 SQIVND (reference sequence). CDR3 in amino acids: CASLADSNQPQHF. In DNA, the CDR3 is TGTGCCAGCCTGGCAGATAGCAATCAGCCCCAGCATTTT. Drawing the rest from reference TRBV19 and TRBJ1-5, the complete variable domain is DGGITQSPKYLFRKEGQNVTLSCEQNLNHDAMYWYRQDPGQGLRLIYYSQIVNDFQKGDIAEGYSVSREKKESFPLTVTSAQKNPTAFYLCASLADSNQPQHFGDGTRLSIL.

This clone has just one count. This chain connects TRBV29-1 to TRBJ1-4; 9 nucleotides line up with TRBD1. V trimming: 7 bases; J trimming: 5 bases; junction bases outside the gene matches: 2. The germline V gene encodes CDR1 SQVTM and CDR2 ANQGSEA. The CDR3 has 12 amino acids. The CDR3 spells CSAGTGNEKLFF. The CDR3 DNA reads TGCAGCGCCGGGACAGGGAATGAAAAACTGTTTTTT.

The chain joins TRBV2 to TRBJ1-2; D not certain. The germline CDR1 and CDR2 sequences are SNHLY and FYNNEI. V was shortened by 3 bases and J by 5 bases, with 13 bases between the two germline ends. This CDR3 comprises 14 residues. CDR3: CASSDVSGLYGYTF. CDR3 nucleotide sequence: TGTGCCAGCAGTGATGTTTCGGGATTATATGGCTACACCTTC. Full variable domain (outside the CDR3, taken from reference TRBV2 and TRBJ1-2): EPEVTQTPSHQVTQMGQEVILRCVPISNHLYFYWYRQILGQKVEFLVSFYNNEISEKSEIFDDQFSVERPDGSNFTLKIRSTKLEDSAMYFCASSDVSGLYGYTFGSGTRLTVV.

This clone has just one count. V is TRBV7-6 and J is TRBJ2-6; 8 bases match TRBD1. J gave up 0 bases and V 2 bases, and 9 bases lay outside the gene matches. The CDR3 has 19 amino acids. The germline V gene encodes CDR1 SGHVS and CDR2 FNYEAQ. In nucleotides, the CDR3 is TGTGCCAGCAGCTTATCATCGGACAGGGAAACCTCTGGGGCCAACGTCCTGACTTTC. This sequence encodes CASSLSSDRETSGANVLTF. Using reference TRBV7-6 and TRBJ2-6 for the parts outside the CDR3, the full variable domain is GAGVSQSPRYKVTKRGQDVALRCDPISGHVSLYWYRQALGQGPEFLTYFNYEAQQDKSGLPNDRFSAERPEGSISTLTIQRTEQRDSAMYRCASSLSSDRETSGANVLTFGAGSRLTVL.

The J gene is TRBJ2-1, the V gene TRBV4-2; TRBD1 agrees at 7 bases. Germline CDR1 LGHNA, CDR2 YNFKEQ. The CDR3 sequence is 16 residues long. V gave up 0 bases and J gave up 6 bases; unmatched junction bases: 8. The DNA of the CDR3 is TGTGCCAGCAGCCAAGATCATCAAAGGGGGCTCAATGAGCAGTTCTTC. Its protein product is CASSQDHQRGLNEQFF.

The V call is TRBV7-9, the J call TRBJ1-1, with a tentative D call TRBD1 (6 bases). This CDR3 has 15 amino acids. Per germline, CDR1 SEHNR and CDR2 FQNEAQ (reference sequence). V was trimmed by 4 bases and J by 0 bases, leaving 12 bases between them. The CDR3 nucleotides are TGTGCCAGCAGCTCCCCGACAGGACTGAACACTGAAGCTTTCTTT. Its translation: CASSSPTGLNTEAFF.

The chain employs TRBV4-1 and TRBJ2-7; D is ambiguous. With 1 base removed from V and 4 bases from J, the gap between germline ends came to 11 bases. Germline values: CDR1 MGHRA, CDR2 YSYEKL. CDR3 length: 14 residues. In DNA, the CDR3 is TGCGCCAGCAGCCAAGTGGGCCGTCTATACGAGCAGTACTTC. Its protein product is CASSQVGRLYEQYF.

V gene TRBV6-5 combines with J gene TRBJ1-2; D possibly corresponds to TRBD1 (6 bases). Looked up from germline, CDR1 is MNHEY and CDR2 is SVGAGI. CDR3 length: 12 residues. Trimming left V 6 bases short and J 7 bases short, with 12 bases between. CDR3 protein: CASRQQGSGYTF. As DNA, the CDR3 is TGTGCCAGCAGGCAACAGGGATCTGGCTACACCTTC.

The V and J genes are TRBV11-1 and TRBJ1-1; D gene uncertain. CDR1 SGHAT and CDR2 FQDESV come from the germline V gene (reference sequence). The V gene lost 6 bases and the J gene lost 0 bases, with 8 bases spanning the gap. This CDR3 spans 13 amino acids. The CDR3 DNA sequence: TGTGCCAGCAGACAACAATTGAACACTGAAGCTTTCTTT. This translates into CASRQQLNTEAFF.

V and J are TRBV2 and TRBJ2-5; D is undetermined. Between the trimmed V and J ends, which lost 7 bases and 3 bases, there was a span of 18 bases. The CDR3 loop spans 15 amino acids. Germline CDR1 is SNHLY and CDR2 is FYNNEI. This CDR3 reads CASNLAVPHEETQYF. The CDR3 DNA is TGTGCCAGCAACCTCGCTGTCCCACACGAAGAGACCCAGTACTTC.

V is TRBV6-1 and J is TRBJ1-2, with 7 bases aligning to TRBD1. The CDR3 is 15 amino acids. Looked up from germline, CDR1 is MNHNS and CDR2 is SASEGT. The ends lost 6 bases at V and 6 bases at J; junction bases unmatched: 13. CDR3 sequence reads: CASRLTTGNLDGYTF. The DNA for the CDR3 is TGTGCCAGCAGGCTAACGACAGGGAACCTCGATGGCTACACCTTC.

This clone occurred a few times. The genes are TRBV30 and TRBJ2-7, with D possibly being TRBD2 (6 bases). V gave up 8 bases and J gave up 6 bases, with 17 bases separating them. Germline lookup yields CDR1 GTSNPN and CDR2 SVGIG (reference sequence). The CDR3 covers 12 residues. CDR3 DNA sequence: TGTGCCGCGGGACGAGGGACGCGCGAGCAGTACTTC. This translates into CAAGRGTREQYF.

The chain uses TRBV7-6 and TRBJ1-5, with D unclear. V was clipped by 5 bases and J by 6 bases, with 17 bases between them. CDR1 and CDR2 (germline): SGHVS, FNYEAQ. The CDR3 is 15 amino acids. CDR3: CASSPQEGPSQPQHF. DNA for the CDR3: TGTGCCAGCAGCCCTCAGGAGGGCCCGTCTCAGCCCCAGCATTTT.

The J gene is TRBJ2-5, the V gene TRBV7-9; possible D gene TRBD1, 6 bases. Trimming took off 4 bases at V and 3 bases at J, with 18 bases between the two ends. Germline-derived CDR1 and CDR2 are SEHNR and FQNEAQ (reference sequence). CDR3 length: 16 residues. CDR3 loop: CASSSFPGQEKETQYF. The CDR3, as DNA: TGTGCCAGCAGCTCCTTTCCGGGACAAGAAAAAGAGACCCAGTACTTC.